This entry lists 8 T cell receptor beta chains sequenced from one sample in a study of T cells in Graves' hyperthyroidism and ophthalmopathy. The source material, RNA transcripts, was used to amplify TCR beta CDR3 regions. The primer set for the first-round RT-PCR of the TCR CDR3 was HTBI. TCRdb used MiXCR to reprocess the multiplex PCR reads, holding one entry per CDR3 protein. The profile shows approximately 100,000 distinct CDR3 sequences, 35% to 45% of them singletons. The sample taken for sequencing was peripheral blood or thyroid tissue (not recorded which). The receptors derive from a woman aged 30 to 39 with Graves' hyperthyroidism.

On this clonotype: Lacking the conserved final phenylalanine or tryptophan, this CDR3 likely reflects a read error. The CDR3 coding sequence is TGTGCCAGCAGCTCTCCGGGAGTCTCAGACTACGAGCAGTACTCC. Translation: CASSSPGVSDYEQYS. The chain uses TRBV7-2 and TRBJ2-7, with D perhaps TRBD2 (6 bases). This CDR3 is 15 amino acids long. CDR1 SGHTA and CDR2 FQGNSA come from the germline V gene. V was cut by 4 bases and J by 3 bases, with 16 bases left in between.

This clonotype was picked up many times. The gene calls are TRBV6-1 and TRBJ2-7; D is possibly TRBD2 (5 bases). This CDR3 comprises 16 residues. Between the trimmed V and J ends, which lost 4 bases and 6 bases, there was a span of 22 bases. Germline V CDR1 and CDR2: MNHNS, SASEGT. The CDR3 nucleotides read TGTGCCAGCAGTGGGAGGCCTAGTAAAGTGGGCGGCGAGCAGTACTTC. Protein sequence: CASSGRPSKVGGEQYF.

This clonotype was counted many times. This chain uses TRBV6-5 with TRBJ1-1; 8 positions match TRBD1. CDR1 MNHEY and CDR2 SVGAGI come from the germline V gene. V lost 9 bases to trimming and J lost 1 base; unmatched junction nucleotides: 4. The length of the CDR3 is 13 residues. The CDR3 DNA sequence: TGTGCCAGTGGACAGGGCCCGAACACTGAAGCTTTCTTT. Translated, it gives CASGQGPNTEAFF.

Ten or more counts support this clonotype. The chain uses TRBV20-1 and TRBJ1-5, with D hard to call. The CDR3 extends over 14 amino acids. Trimming took 5 bases from V and 3 from J, leaving 14 bases between them. Germline-derived CDR1 and CDR2 are DFQATT and SNEGSKA (reference sequence). The CDR3 nucleotides read TGCAGTGCTGGCAGAAATGCCCCCAATCAGCCCCAGCATTTT. Its translation is CSAGRNAPNQPQHF.

Notes on this clonotype: The junction and the germline gene differ at one end; a read error may be behind it. The V call is TRBV5-1, the J call TRBJ2-5; 10 bases are shared with TRBD1. CDR1 and CDR2 from the germline V gene are SGHRS and YFSETQ. The CDR3 is 14 amino acids. CDR3 sequence reads: CASSFGTGEQPQYF. CDR3 nucleotide sequence: TGTGCCAGCAGCTTCGGGACAGGGGAACAGCCCCAGTACTTC.

This clonotype has a count of ten or more. The V gene is TRBV5-1, the J gene TRBJ1-2; a possible D gene is TRBD1 (5 bases). The V end was cut by 1 base, the J end by 3 bases, with 13 bases between. The germline V gene encodes CDR1 SGHRS and CDR2 YFSETQ. The CDR3 is 15 amino acids. The CDR3 nucleotides read TGCGCCAGCAGCTTGCCAGGGCGGTCGGACTATGGCTACACCTTC. Its protein product is CASSLPGRSDYGYTF.

This clonotype was seen a single time. This chain links TRBV20-1 with TRBJ2-5; 10 bases match TRBD2. Trimming cost V 3 bases and J 1 base; bases outside gene matches: 5. The V gene's germline CDR1 is DFQATT and CDR2 SNEGSKA (reference sequence). This CDR3 is 15 amino acids long. CDR3 in DNA: TGCAGTGCTAGTACGGGACTAGCGCCCCAAGAGACCCAGTACTTC. It specifies CSASTGLAPQETQYF.

The gene calls are TRBV28 and TRBJ2-7; D remains ambiguous. Germline assignment: CDR1 MDHEN and CDR2 SYDVKM. This CDR3 contains 14 residues. The ends were cut back, 6 bases at V and 2 bases at J, with 14 bases in the middle. CDR3 in DNA: TGTGCCAGCAGGCCAAACAAAGCGACCTACGAGCAGTACTTC. Translated: CASRPNKATYEQYF.